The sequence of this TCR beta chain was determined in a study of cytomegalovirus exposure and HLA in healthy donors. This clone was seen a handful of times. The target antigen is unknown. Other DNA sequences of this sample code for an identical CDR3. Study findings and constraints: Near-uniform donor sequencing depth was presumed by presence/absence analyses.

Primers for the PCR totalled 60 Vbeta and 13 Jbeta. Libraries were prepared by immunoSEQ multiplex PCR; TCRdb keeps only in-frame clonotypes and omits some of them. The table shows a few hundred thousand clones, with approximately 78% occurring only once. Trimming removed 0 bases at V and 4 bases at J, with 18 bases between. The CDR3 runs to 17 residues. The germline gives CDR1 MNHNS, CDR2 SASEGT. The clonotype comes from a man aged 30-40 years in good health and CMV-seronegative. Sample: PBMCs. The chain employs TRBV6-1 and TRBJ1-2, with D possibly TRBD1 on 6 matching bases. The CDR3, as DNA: TGTGCCAGCAGTGAAGCGGGGGGGGCCTTGGGGATCTATGGCTACACCTTC. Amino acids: CASSEAGGALGIYGYTF.